What follows are 8 T cell receptor beta chains derived from one specimen sequenced in a study of beta chain features in type 1 diabetes. As every portion of the isolated RNA was reverse transcribed, the sequencing read expressed TCRB transcripts. Only in-frame clones appear in the TCRdb table, and some are missing; sequencing was by immunoSEQ multiplex PCR. Of 390,000 or so clones in the sample, about 14% were seen once. Sequenced sample: naive CD4+ T cells from blood. The receptor set was obtained from a man aged 25-45 years in good health.

Of note for this clone: This sample also contains other DNA sequences that code for the same CDR3. The J gene is TRBJ1-2, the V gene TRBV20-1, with D hard to call. Germline V lookup: CDR1 DFQATT, CDR2 SNEGSKA (reference sequence). This CDR3 is 11 amino acids long. Trimming removed 3 bases from V and 1 base from J, with 3 bases in between. CDR3 DNA: TGCAGTGCTAGTCATAACTATGGCTACACCTTC. As protein: CSASHNYGYTF.

The genes are TRBV29-1 and TRBJ2-1; 9 bases map to TRBD1. Germline V gene sequence: CDR1 SQVTM, CDR2 ANQGSEA. V shed 5 bases and J 6 bases; nucleotides not matched to a gene: 8. The length of the CDR3 is 14 residues. Here the CDR3 DNA reads TGCAGCGTTAAAAGACAGGGGGACATCAATGAGCAGTTCTTC. It codes for CSVKRQGDINEQFF.

The genes are TRBV15 and TRBJ2-7; 10 positions agree with TRBD2. This CDR3 region has 16 residues. V dropped 0 bases and J dropped 6; count of bases not matched to a gene: 8. CDR1 is LNHNV and CDR2 is YYDKDF in the germline V gene (reference sequence). The CDR3, as DNA: TGTGCCACCAGCAGAGAACTCGCGGCTAGCGGGAGCGAGCAGTACGTC. Protein sequence: CATSRELAASGSEQYV.

CDR3 sequence reads: CASSQGQVQETQYF. For the CDR3, the DNA is TGCGCCAGCAGCCAAGGACAGGTCCAAGAGACCCAGTACTTC. The J gene is TRBJ2-5, the V gene TRBV4-1; perhaps TRBD1 as D (6 bases). The CDR3 totals 14 residues. CDR1 and CDR2 from the germline V gene are MGHRA and YSYEKL. V dropped 1 base and J dropped 1 base, with 7 bases sitting between them.

The V and J genes are TRBV15 and TRBJ2-6; D is uncertain. Germline V gives CDR1 LNHNV, CDR2 YYDKDF (reference sequence). Trimming cost V 3 bases and J 0 bases, with 12 bases left between them. This CDR3 has 17 residues. CDR3: CATSRGRRPSGANVLTF. The CDR3 nucleotides are TGTGCCACCAGCAGGGGCCGACGGCCCTCTGGGGCCAACGTCCTGACTTTC.

This chain links TRBV7-9 with TRBJ1-2; D perhaps matches TRBD1 (6 bases). CDR3 length: 13 amino acids. The V end was cut by 4 bases, the J end by 7 bases, with 13 bases between. Per the germline V gene, CDR1 is SEHNR and CDR2 is FQNEAQ (reference sequence). CDR3 nucleotide sequence: TGTGCCAGCAGCTACCCGGGGGCCATTGGCTACACCTTC. Residues: CASSYPGAIGYTF.

This clone was picked up a small number of times. The rearrangement joins TRBV9 to TRBJ2-2, with D perhaps TRBD2 (6 bases). The germline V gene encodes CDR1 SGDLS and CDR2 YYNGEE. The CDR3 extends over 14 amino acids. V dropped 6 bases and J dropped 5 bases, with 14 bases sitting between them. CDR3 coding DNA: TGTGCCAGCACCGCACCCGGGAGAACCGGGGAGCTGTTTTTT. This codes for CASTAPGRTGELFF.

The J gene is TRBJ2-5, the V gene TRBV11-1, with D possibly being TRBD1 (5 bases). Between the trimmed V and J ends, which lost 7 bases and 5 bases, there was a span of 23 bases. Germline V gene sequence: CDR1 SGHAT, CDR2 FQDESV (reference sequence). The CDR3 spans 16 residues. DNA of the CDR3: TGTGCCAGCAATGGCAGACCTAGGGGTGGAAGCGAGACCCAGTACTTC. Protein: CASNGRPRGGSETQYF.